This TCR beta chain was captured in a study of graft-versus-host responses after intestinal transplantation. As for the study in general: Transplants were multivisceral, liver-intestinal, or isolated intestinal.

As concerns this clone: The antigen is unknown.

Study outcomes and limitations: There was an association between peak levels of circulating GvH clones and early post-transplant HvG declines. Recipient bone marrow held GvH clones, some seen earlier in ileum or blood. Allograft clonal ratios (graft-versus-host to host-versus-graft) were high in patients who had graft-donor T cell macrochimerism.

Germline V gene data show CDR1 as SEHNR and CDR2 as FQNEAQ (reference sequence). This CDR3 comprises 12 residues. Trimming cost V 0 bases and J 10 bases, with 9 bases left between them. Assay used: immunoSEQ multiplex PCR; TCRdb lists only in-frame clones, some missing. The sample holds 80,000 to 100,000 clones, almost 90% seen once. The TCR originated in a human donor who received an intestinal transplant. Sequenced here: unstimulated CD4+ T cells sorted from spleen or lymph node cells, sampled before intestinal transplant. V gene TRBV7-9 combines with J gene TRBJ1-2; D unclear. Written as DNA, the CDR3 is TGTGCCAGCAGCTTAGCCGCCGGGAACTACACCTTC. It yields the protein CASSLAAGNYTF. Full variable domain (missing parts from reference TRBV7-9 and TRBJ1-2): DTGVSQNPRHKITKRGQNVTFRCDPISEHNRLYWYRQTLGQGPEFLTYFQNEAQLEKSRLLSDRFSAERPKGSFSTLEIQRTEQGDSAMYLCASSLAAGNYTFGSGTRLTVV.